The next 27 T cell receptor beta chains were all read from a single sample in a study of blood T cells in healthy people across ages. Sample-barcoded 5' priming and a J-beta primer mix drove a second PCR of roughly 6 to 12 cycles. TCRdb re-called the 5' RACE reads through MiXCR, storing one row per CDR3 protein. The table includes 800,000 to 950,000 distinct CDR3 sequences, around 48% detected once. Input material: blood. Every receptor here comes from a man aged 25 to 40 in good health.

This clonotype was seen a handful of times. This rearrangement joins TRBV7-9 to TRBJ2-1; D unclear. Germline assignment: CDR1 SEHNR and CDR2 FQNEAQ (reference sequence). The CDR3 consists of 15 residues. Between the trimmed V and J ends, which lost 5 bases and 5 bases, there was a span of 16 bases. CDR3 in amino acids: CASSPVLGPHNEQFF. DNA for the CDR3: TGTGCCAGCAGCCCGGTCCTAGGGCCACACAATGAGCAGTTCTTC.

This clonotype was observed once. The chain joins TRBV2 to TRBJ1-1, with TRBD1 identical over 8 bases. After removal of 6 bases from V and 3 bases from J, the junction contained 9 bases not matched to a gene. Germline V gives CDR1 SNHLY, CDR2 FYNNEI. The length of the CDR3 is 15 residues. This chain's CDR3 is CASSPSWTGHTEAFF. Here the CDR3 DNA reads TGTGCCAGCAGCCCGTCATGGACAGGGCACACTGAAGCTTTCTTT.

Comments on this clonotype: The junction differs from germline at one of its ends, possibly a read error. This chain links TRBV3-1 with TRBJ2-5, with TRBD2 identical over 7 bases. The CDR3 sequence is 15 residues long. Germline V lookup: CDR1 LGHDT, CDR2 YNNKEL (reference sequence). CDR3 sequence: CAGSLKPGGQETQYF. The CDR3, as DNA: TGTGCCGGCAGCCTTAAACCGGGGGGACAAGAGACCCAGTACTTC.

This clonotype was detected a few times. The chain carries TRBV3-1 and TRBJ2-1; possibly TRBD2 for D (5 bases). Germline V gene lookup returns CDR1 LGHDT and CDR2 YNNKEL (reference sequence). This CDR3 has 12 amino acids. The V end lost 5 bases, the J end lost 14 bases, and 16 bases lay between the germline ends. CDR3 amino acids: CASSVRQRGKFF. CDR3 nucleotide sequence: TGTGCCAGCAGCGTCCGGCAAAGAGGGAAGTTCTTC.

This clonotype occurred a few times. This rearrangement joins TRBV10-3 to TRBJ2-3, with a possible D match to TRBD1 (6 bases). The V end lost 5 bases, the J end lost 2 bases, and 14 bases lay between the germline ends. CDR3 length: 15 residues. Germline assignment: CDR1 ENHRY and CDR2 SYGVKD. The CDR3 DNA reads TGTGCCATCAGTCGGGCAGGGGCCGTCACAGATACGCAGTATTTT. Residues: CAISRAGAVTDTQYF.

The CDR3: CASSLDPGTSTDTQYF. CDR3 in DNA: TGTGCCAGCAGCTTAGATCCGGGGACTAGCACAGATACGCAGTATTTT. V gene TRBV7-9 combines with J gene TRBJ2-3; D perhaps matches TRBD2 (6 bases). Looked up from germline, CDR1 is SEHNR and CDR2 is FQNEAQ (reference sequence). V lost 1 base and J lost 0, with 11 bases in between. The CDR3 loop spans 16 amino acids.

The chain employs TRBV6-6 and TRBJ2-7; D may be TRBD1 (6 bases). Germline lookup yields CDR1 MNHNY and CDR2 SVGAGI (reference sequence). V was trimmed by 10 bases and J by 7 bases, leaving 20 bases between them. The CDR3 is made up of 13 amino acids. The CDR3 loop is CATTRAGVDEQYF. The CDR3 DNA is TGTGCCACAACCCGGGCAGGGGTGGATGAGCAGTACTTC.

V and J are TRBV7-9 and TRBJ1-6; D uncertain. Germline V CDR1 and CDR2: SEHNR, FQNEAQ (reference sequence). V dropped 1 base and J dropped 3 bases, with 7 bases sitting between them. The CDR3 runs to 15 residues. The CDR3 region is CASSLGNSYNSPLHF. The CDR3, as DNA: TGTGCCAGCAGCTTAGGAAACAGCTATAATTCACCCCTCCACTTT.

This clonotype was observed a few times. V is TRBV12-3 or TRBV12-4 and J is TRBJ2-5, with no clear D. The CDR3 consists of 14 residues. Trimming removed 2 bases at V and 1 base at J, with 8 bases between. The CDR3 reads CASSLIGIQETQYF. CDR3 in DNA: TGTGCCAGCAGTTTAATCGGCATCCAAGAGACCCAGTACTTC.

The genes are TRBV4-2 and TRBJ2-2; a possible D gene is TRBD1 (5 bases). The germline CDR1 and CDR2 sequences are LGHNA and YNFKEQ. The CDR3 contains 19 residues. Trimming took 0 bases from V and 3 from J, leaving 20 bases between them. The CDR3 here is CASSQDLLSLGPDTGELFF. The CDR3 DNA reads TGTGCCAGCAGCCAAGATCTCCTTAGTTTGGGGCCGGACACCGGGGAGCTGTTTTTT.

The chain recombines TRBV11-3 with TRBJ2-1, with TRBD1 identical over 9 bases. V lost 5 bases, J lost 5 bases, and 4 bases stayed unmatched. There are 14 residues in the CDR3. Germline V gives CDR1 SGHNT, CDR2 YENEEA. The CDR3 is CASSPQGAHNEQFF. The CDR3, as DNA: TGTGCCAGCAGCCCACAGGGGGCCCACAATGAGCAGTTCTTC.

The chain is built from TRBV6-4 and TRBJ2-2; TRBD1 matches at 7 bases. The V segment lost 0 bases and the J segment 5 bases; nucleotides outside the gene matches: 6. From germline, CDR1 is MRHNA and CDR2 SNTAGT. The CDR3 contains 16 residues. The CDR3 is CASSDSRQGDTGELFF. The CDR3, as DNA: TGTGCCAGCAGTGACTCGAGGCAGGGGGATACCGGGGAGCTGTTTTTT.

The genes are TRBV7-2 and TRBJ1-6, with 8 positions matching TRBD1. This CDR3 has 16 amino acids. V shed 5 bases and J 17 bases; nucleotides not matched to a gene: 20. CDR1 is SGHTA, CDR2 FQGNSA, per germline. As DNA, the CDR3 is TGTGCCAGCAGCCTGACCCTCGGACAGGGAAGGAGTAGGGTCCACTTT. It specifies CASSLTLGQGRSRVHF.

In this sample, this clonotype turned up once. This CDR3 reads CSARDGDNYGYTF. The CDR3 DNA follows: TGCAGTGCTAGAGACGGGGACAACTATGGCTACACCTTC. The genes are TRBV20-1 and TRBJ1-2; D possibly corresponds to TRBD1 (5 bases). The CDR3 is made up of 13 amino acids. The germline V gene has CDR1 DFQATT and CDR2 SNEGSKA (reference sequence). V lost 0 bases and J 2 bases, leaving 7 bases between the germline ends.

The chain has TRBV11-2 and TRBJ2-1; D possibly corresponds to TRBD2 (5 bases). The CDR3 consists of 15 residues. CDR1 is SGHAT, CDR2 FQNNGV, per germline. Trimming stripped 4 bases from V and 3 bases from J, with 13 bases between. CDR3 coding DNA: TGTGCCAGCAGCTCCCTTAAGCGGAACTACAATGAGCAGTTCTTC. Translated, it gives CASSSLKRNYNEQFF.

This clonotype was counted between two and nine times. The CDR3 bases are TGTGCCAGCAGTCACGGGCTAGTCTACGAGCAGTACTTC. As protein: CASSHGLVYEQYF. The chain joins TRBV27 to TRBJ2-7; D unresolved. Germline V gene data show CDR1 as MNHEY and CDR2 as SMNVEV (reference sequence). This CDR3 is 13 amino acids long. Trimming removed 5 bases at V and 3 bases at J, with 11 bases between.

The chain recombines TRBV6-6 with TRBJ2-7; D might be TRBD2 (6 bases). V was pared by 8 bases and J by 7 bases, with 6 bases between. In germline, CDR1 is MNHNY, CDR2 SVGAGI (reference sequence). This CDR3 comprises 9 residues. The CDR3 nucleotides are TGTGCCAGCGGGACTGAGCAGTACTTC. It translates to CASGTEQYF.

The sample holds a few counts of this clonotype. V usage is TRBV6-1 and J usage is TRBJ2-3; 10 bases match TRBD2. Per germline, CDR1 MNHNS and CDR2 SASEGT. With 4 bases clipped from V and 2 bases from J, the junction kept 12 bases outside the gene matches. This CDR3 is built from 18 residues. CDR3 DNA: TGTGCCAGCAGTGGACCCCTTTTAGCGGGGGGAGACACAGATACGCAGTATTTT. Protein sequence: CASSGPLLAGGDTDTQYF.

The chain uses TRBV5-6 and TRBJ2-7; 9 positions agree with TRBD1. Germline assignment: CDR1 SGHDT and CDR2 YYEEEE. With 0 bases clipped from V and 2 bases from J, the junction kept 6 bases outside the gene matches. This CDR3 comprises 16 residues. CDR3 region: CASSLGPGTGPYEQYF. Written as DNA, the CDR3 is TGTGCCAGCAGCTTGGGCCCGGGGACAGGGCCCTACGAGCAGTACTTC.

The chain couples TRBV7-2 to TRBJ2-7; D may be TRBD1 (7 bases). The V end lost 8 bases, the J end lost 6 bases, and 20 bases lay between the germline ends. The CDR3 consists of 14 residues. CDR1 is SGHTA and CDR2 is FQGNSA in the germline V gene. This CDR3 reads CASQIGGGSGEQYF. DNA for the CDR3: TGTGCCAGCCAGATCGGAGGGGGCTCTGGCGAGCAGTACTTC. The full variable domain, in which reference TRBV7-2 and TRBJ2-7 provide the parts outside the CDR3, is GAGVSQSPSNKVTEKGKDVELRCDPISGHTALYWYRQSLGQGLEFLIYFQGNSAPDKSGLPSDRFSAERTGGSVSTLTIQRTQQEDSAVYLCASQIGGGSGEQYFGPGTRLTVT.

This clonotype was picked up one time. One end of the junction varies from germline; a read error may be responsible. V is TRBV4-1 and J is TRBJ2-1; no reliable D call. Germline V gene lookup returns CDR1 MGHRA and CDR2 YSYEKL. This CDR3 comprises 14 residues. Written as DNA, the CDR3 is TGCGCCAGCGGCCAAGACGGTAGGGTAGATGAGCAGTTCTTC. Its protein is CASGQDGRVDEQFF.

This chain joins TRBV20-1 and TRBJ2-5, with 11 bases identical to TRBD1. V was clipped by 3 bases and J by 5 bases; unmatched bases: 5. The CDR3 loop spans 14 amino acids. Germline V gene sequence: CDR1 DFQATT, CDR2 SNEGSKA (reference sequence). In DNA, the CDR3 is TGCAGTGCTAGGGACAGGGGGCTCGGGGAGACCCAGTACTTC. As protein: CSARDRGLGETQYF.

The chain carries TRBV20-1 and TRBJ2-5; 7 bases agree with TRBD2. After removal of 5 bases from V and 11 bases from J, the junction contained 14 bases not matched to a gene. The CDR3 sequence is 13 residues long. Per the germline V gene, CDR1 is DFQATT and CDR2 is SNEGSKA (reference sequence). CDR3 residues: CSAPSRGVNEQYF. The CDR3 DNA sequence: TGCAGTGCTCCTAGCCGGGGGGTCAATGAGCAGTACTTC.

This clonotype was picked up many times. At one end the junction does not follow the germline gene, possibly because of a read error. The CDR3 loop reads CASSLGGVSNQPQHF. The DNA for the CDR3 is TGTGCCAGCAGCTTAGGGGGGGTTAGCAATCAGCCCCAGCATTTT. The chain combines TRBV5-1 with TRBJ1-5; perhaps TRBD1 as D (6 bases). Germline assignment: CDR1 SGHRS and CDR2 YFSETQ. The CDR3 is 15 amino acids.

This clonotype appeared a single time. Sequence at one end of the junction differs from germline and may be a read error. The chain links TRBV14 to TRBJ2-6, with no clear D. There are 16 residues in the CDR3. Germline-derived CDR1 and CDR2 are SGHDN and FVKESK. This CDR3 is CDSSQDVASGANVLTF. As DNA, the CDR3 is TGTGACAGCAGCCAAGACGTCGCCTCTGGGGCCAACGTCCTGACTTTC.

This clonotype was observed a handful of times. The chain combines TRBV7-6 with TRBJ1-4; 9 positions match TRBD1. The CDR3 is 16 amino acids. V was pared by 4 bases and J by 5 bases, with 8 bases of the junction left unmatched. Germline CDR1 SGHVS, CDR2 FNYEAQ. In DNA form, the CDR3 reads TGTGCCAGCAGCTATACCAGGGACAGGGCAAATGAAAAACTGTTTTTT. It yields the protein CASSYTRDRANEKLFF. Drawing the rest from reference TRBV7-6 and TRBJ1-4, the complete variable domain is GAGVSQSPRYKVTKRGQDVALRCDPISGHVSLYWYRQALGQGPEFLTYFNYEAQQDKSGLPNDRFSAERPEGSISTLTIQRTEQRDSAMYRCASSYTRDRANEKLFFGSGTQLSVL.

The gene calls are TRBV7-2 and TRBJ2-3; 10 bases align to TRBD2. The CDR3 is 17 residues long. Looked up from germline, CDR1 is SGHTA and CDR2 is FQGNSA. V lost 5 bases to trimming and J lost 8 bases; unmatched junction nucleotides: 16. In DNA form, the CDR3 reads TGTGCCAGCAGCCCAACTCTAGCGGGGGCTTTGGGAAGTACGCAGTATTTT. This gives the protein CASSPTLAGALGSTQYF.